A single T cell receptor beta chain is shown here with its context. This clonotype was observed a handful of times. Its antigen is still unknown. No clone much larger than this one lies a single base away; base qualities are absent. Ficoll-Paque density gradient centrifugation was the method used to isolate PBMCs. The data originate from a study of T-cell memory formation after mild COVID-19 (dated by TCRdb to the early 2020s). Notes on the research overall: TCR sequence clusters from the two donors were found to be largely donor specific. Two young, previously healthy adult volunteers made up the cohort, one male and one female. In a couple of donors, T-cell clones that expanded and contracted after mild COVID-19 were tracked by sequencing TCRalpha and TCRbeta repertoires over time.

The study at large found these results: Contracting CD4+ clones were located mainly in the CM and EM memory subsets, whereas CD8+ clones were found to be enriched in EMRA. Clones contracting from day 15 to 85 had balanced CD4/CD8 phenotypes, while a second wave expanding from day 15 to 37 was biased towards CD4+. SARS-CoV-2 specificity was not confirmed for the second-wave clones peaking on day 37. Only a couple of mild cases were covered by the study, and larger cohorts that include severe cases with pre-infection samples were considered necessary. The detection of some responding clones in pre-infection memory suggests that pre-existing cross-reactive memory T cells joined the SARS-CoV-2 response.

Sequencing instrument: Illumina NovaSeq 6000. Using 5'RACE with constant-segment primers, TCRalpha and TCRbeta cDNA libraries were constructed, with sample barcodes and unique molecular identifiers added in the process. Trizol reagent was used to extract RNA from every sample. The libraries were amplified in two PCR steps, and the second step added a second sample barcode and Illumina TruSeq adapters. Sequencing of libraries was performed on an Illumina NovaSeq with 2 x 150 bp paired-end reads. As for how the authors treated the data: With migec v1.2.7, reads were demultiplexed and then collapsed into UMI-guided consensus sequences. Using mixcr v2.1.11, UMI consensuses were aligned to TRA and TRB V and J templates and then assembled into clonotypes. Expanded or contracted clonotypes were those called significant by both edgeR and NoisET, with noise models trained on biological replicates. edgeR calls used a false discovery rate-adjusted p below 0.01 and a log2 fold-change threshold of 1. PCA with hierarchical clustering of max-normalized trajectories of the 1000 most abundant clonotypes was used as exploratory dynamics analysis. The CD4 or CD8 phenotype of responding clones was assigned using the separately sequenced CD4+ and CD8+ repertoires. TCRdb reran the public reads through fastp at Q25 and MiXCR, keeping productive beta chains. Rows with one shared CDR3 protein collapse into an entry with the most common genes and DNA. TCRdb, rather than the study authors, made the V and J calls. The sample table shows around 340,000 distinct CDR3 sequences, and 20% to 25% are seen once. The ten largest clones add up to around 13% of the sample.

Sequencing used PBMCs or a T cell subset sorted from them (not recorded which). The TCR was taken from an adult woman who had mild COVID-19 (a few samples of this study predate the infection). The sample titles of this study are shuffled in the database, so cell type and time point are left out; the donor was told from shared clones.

The CDR3 protein is CASGKLGTSNEAFF. The DNA sequence is as follows: TGTGCCAGCGGGAAACTCGGGACAAGTAATGAAGCTTTCTTT. The rearranged segments are TRBV18 and TRBJ1-1; matching of 6 bases hints at TRBD1 as the D gene. From the cysteine through the phenylalanine, the CDR3 covers 14 amino acids. Kept here is only the CDR3 DNA, which spans 42 bases and is read in frame from base 1. Relative to germline, V is 8 bases shorter and J is 7 bases shorter, with 20 bases between their ends. CDR1 and CDR2, looked up from the germline V gene, are KGHSH and LQKENI.